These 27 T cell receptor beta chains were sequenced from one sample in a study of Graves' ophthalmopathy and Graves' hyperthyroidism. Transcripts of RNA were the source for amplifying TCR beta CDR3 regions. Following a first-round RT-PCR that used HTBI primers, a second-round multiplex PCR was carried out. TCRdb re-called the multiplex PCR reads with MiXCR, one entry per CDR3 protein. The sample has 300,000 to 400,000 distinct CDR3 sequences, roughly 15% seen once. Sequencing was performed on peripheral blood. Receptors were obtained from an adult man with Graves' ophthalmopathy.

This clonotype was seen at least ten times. CDR3: CASSWTGNYEQYF. CDR3 in DNA: TGTGCCAGCAGCTGGACCGGAAACTACGAGCAGTACTTC. The chain joins TRBV7-8 to TRBJ2-7; no clear D gene. V lost 4 bases, J lost 3 bases, and 10 bases lay in between. The CDR3 covers 13 residues. Germline V gene sequence: CDR1 SGHVS, CDR2 FQNEAQ.

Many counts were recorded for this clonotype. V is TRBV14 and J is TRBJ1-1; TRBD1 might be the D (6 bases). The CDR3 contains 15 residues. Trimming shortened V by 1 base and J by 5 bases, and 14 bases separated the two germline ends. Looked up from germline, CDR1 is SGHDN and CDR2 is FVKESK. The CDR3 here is CASSQGGGTRTEAFF. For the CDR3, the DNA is TGTGCCAGCAGCCAAGGAGGGGGGACGAGGACTGAAGCTTTCTTT.

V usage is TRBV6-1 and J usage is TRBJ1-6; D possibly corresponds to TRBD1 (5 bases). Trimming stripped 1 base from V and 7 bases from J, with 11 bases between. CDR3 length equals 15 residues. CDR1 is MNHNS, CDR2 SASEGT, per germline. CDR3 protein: CASSEETGDNSPLHF. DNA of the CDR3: TGTGCCAGCAGTGAAGAAACCGGGGACAATTCACCCCTCCACTTT.

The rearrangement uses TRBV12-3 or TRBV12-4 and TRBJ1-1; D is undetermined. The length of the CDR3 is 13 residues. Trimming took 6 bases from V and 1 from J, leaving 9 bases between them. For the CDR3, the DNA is TGTGCCAGCAGCTACCAAAAGAACACTGAAGCTTTCTTT. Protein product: CASSYQKNTEAFF.

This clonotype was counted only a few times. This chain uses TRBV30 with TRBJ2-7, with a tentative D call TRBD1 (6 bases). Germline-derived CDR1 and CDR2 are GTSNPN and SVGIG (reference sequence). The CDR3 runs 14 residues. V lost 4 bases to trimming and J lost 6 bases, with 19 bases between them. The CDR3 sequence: CAWKSGVVASEQYF. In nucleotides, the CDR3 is TGTGCCTGGAAATCAGGGGTAGTCGCCTCCGAGCAGTACTTC.

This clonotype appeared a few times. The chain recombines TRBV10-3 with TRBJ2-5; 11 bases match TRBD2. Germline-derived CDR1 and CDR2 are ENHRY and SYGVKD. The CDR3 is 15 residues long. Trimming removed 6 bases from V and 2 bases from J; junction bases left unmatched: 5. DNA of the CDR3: TGTGCCATCAGCCGACTAGCGGGGAATCAAGAGACCCAGTACTTC. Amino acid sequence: CAISRLAGNQETQYF.

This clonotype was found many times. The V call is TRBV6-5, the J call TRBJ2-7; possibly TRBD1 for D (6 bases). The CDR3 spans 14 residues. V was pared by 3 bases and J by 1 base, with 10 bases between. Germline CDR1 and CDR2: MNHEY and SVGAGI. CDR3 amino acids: CASSYGRGSYEQYF. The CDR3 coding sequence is TGTGCCAGCAGTTATGGCAGGGGTTCCTACGAGCAGTACTTC.

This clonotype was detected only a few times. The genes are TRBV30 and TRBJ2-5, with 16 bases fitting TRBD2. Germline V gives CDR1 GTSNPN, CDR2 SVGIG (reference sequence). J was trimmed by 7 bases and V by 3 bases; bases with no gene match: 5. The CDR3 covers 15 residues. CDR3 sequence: CAWRGLAGGTGTQYF. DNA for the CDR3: TGTGCCTGGAGGGGACTAGCGGGAGGGACCGGGACCCAGTACTTC. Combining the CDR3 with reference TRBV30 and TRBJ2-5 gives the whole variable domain SQTIHQWPATLVQPVGSPLSLECTVEGTSNPNLYWYRQAAGRGLQLLFYSVGIGQISSEVPQNLSASRPQDRQFILSSKKLLLSDSGFYLCAWRGLAGGTGTQYFGPGTRLLVL.

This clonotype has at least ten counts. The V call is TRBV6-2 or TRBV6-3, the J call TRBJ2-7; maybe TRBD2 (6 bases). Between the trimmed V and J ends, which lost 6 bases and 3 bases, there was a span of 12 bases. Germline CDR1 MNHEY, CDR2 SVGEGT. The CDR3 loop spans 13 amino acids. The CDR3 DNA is TGTGCCAGCAGCACGGGACTCCTCTACGAGCAGTACTTC. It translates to CASSTGLLYEQYF.

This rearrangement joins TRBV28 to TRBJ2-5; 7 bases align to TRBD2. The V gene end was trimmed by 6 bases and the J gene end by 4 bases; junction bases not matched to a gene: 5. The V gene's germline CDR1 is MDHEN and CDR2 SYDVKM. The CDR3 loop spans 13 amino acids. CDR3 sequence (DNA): TGTGCCAGCAGAAAAGCGGGAAGAGAGACCCAGTACTTC. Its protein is CASRKAGRETQYF. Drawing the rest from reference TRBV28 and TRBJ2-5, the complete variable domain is DVKVTQSSRYLVKRTGEKVFLECVQDMDHENMFWYRQDPGLGLRLIYFSYDVKMKEKGDIPEGYSVSREKKERFSLILESASTNQTSMYLCASRKAGRETQYFGPGTRLLVL.

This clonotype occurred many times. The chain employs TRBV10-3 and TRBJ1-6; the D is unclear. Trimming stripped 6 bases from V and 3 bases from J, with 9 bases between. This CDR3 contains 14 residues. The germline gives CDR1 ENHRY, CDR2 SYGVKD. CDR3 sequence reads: CAIRAGYYNSPLHF. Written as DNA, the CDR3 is TGTGCCATCAGGGCGGGGTACTATAATTCACCCCTCCACTTT.

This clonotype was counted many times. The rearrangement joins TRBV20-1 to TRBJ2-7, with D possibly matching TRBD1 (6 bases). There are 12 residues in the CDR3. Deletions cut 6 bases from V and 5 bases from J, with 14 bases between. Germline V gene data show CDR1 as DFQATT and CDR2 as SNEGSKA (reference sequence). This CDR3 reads CSAARGSNEQYF. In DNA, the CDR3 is TGCAGTGCCGCCAGGGGCTCGAACGAGCAGTACTTC.

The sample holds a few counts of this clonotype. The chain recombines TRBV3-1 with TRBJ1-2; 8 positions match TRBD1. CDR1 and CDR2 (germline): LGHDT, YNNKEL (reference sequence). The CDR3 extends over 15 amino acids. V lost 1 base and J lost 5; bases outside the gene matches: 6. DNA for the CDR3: TGTGCCAGCAGCCAAGGAGGACAGGGTTGGTATGGCTACACCTTC. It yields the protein CASSQGGQGWYGYTF.

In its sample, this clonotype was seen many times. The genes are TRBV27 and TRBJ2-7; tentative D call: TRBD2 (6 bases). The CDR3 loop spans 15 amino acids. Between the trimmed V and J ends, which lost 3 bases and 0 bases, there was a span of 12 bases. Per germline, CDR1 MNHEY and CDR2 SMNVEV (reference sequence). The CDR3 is CASSLVSGSSYEQYF. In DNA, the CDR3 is TGTGCCAGCAGTTTGGTTAGCGGTAGCTCCTACGAGCAGTACTTC.

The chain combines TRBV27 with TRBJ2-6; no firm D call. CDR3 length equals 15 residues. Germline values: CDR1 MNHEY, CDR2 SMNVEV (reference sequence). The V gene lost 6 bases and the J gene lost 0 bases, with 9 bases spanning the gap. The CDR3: CASRPSLSGANVLTF. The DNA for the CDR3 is TGTGCCAGCAGACCGTCCCTCTCTGGGGCCAACGTCCTGACTTTC.

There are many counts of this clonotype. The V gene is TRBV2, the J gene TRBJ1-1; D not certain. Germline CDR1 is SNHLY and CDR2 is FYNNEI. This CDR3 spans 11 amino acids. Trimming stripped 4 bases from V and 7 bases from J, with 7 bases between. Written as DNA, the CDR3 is TGTGCCAGCAGTGCCCAGGATGAAGCTTTCTTT. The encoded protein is CASSAQDEAFF.

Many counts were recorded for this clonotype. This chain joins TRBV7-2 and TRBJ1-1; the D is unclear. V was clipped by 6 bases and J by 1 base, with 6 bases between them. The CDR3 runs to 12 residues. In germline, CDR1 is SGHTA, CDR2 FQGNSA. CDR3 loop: CASRRSNTEAFF. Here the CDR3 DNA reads TGTGCCAGCAGACGATCGAACACTGAAGCTTTCTTT.

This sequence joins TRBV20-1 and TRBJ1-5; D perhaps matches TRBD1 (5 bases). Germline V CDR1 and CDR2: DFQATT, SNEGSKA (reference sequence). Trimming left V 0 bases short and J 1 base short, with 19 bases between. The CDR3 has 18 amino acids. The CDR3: CSARDGAPRRGSNQPQHF. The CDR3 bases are TGCAGTGCTAGAGATGGGGCCCCGAGGAGGGGCAGCAATCAGCCCCAGCATTTT.

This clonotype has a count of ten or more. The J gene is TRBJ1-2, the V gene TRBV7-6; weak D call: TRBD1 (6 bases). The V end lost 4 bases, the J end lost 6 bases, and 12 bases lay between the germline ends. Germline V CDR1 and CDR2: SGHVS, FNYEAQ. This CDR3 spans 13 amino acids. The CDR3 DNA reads TGTGCCAGCAGCTCGAACAGGGCCGATGGCTACACCTTC. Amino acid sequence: CASSSNRADGYTF.

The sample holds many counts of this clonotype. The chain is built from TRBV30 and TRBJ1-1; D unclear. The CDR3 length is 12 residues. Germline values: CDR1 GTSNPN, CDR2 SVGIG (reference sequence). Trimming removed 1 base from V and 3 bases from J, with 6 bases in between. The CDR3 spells CAWSDTHTEAFF. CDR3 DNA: TGTGCCTGGAGTGACACACACACTGAAGCTTTCTTT. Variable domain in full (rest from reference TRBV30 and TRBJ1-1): SQTIHQWPATLVQPVGSPLSLECTVEGTSNPNLYWYRQAAGRGLQLLFYSVGIGQISSEVPQNLSASRPQDRQFILSSKKLLLSDSGFYLCAWSDTHTEAFFGQGTRLTVV.

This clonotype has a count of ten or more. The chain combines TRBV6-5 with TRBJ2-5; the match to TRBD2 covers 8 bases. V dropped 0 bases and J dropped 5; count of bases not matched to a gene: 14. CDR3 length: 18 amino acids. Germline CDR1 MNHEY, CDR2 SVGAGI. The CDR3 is CASSYSPREGLFAETQYF. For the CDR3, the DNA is TGTGCCAGCAGTTACTCGCCTCGGGAGGGCTTATTTGCGGAGACCCAGTACTTC.

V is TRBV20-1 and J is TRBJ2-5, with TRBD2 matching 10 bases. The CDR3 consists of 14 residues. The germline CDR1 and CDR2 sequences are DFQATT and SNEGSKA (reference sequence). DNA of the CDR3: TGCAGCAAAGGGTCTAGCGGGGGCCAAGAGACCCAGTACTTC. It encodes CSKGSSGGQETQYF.

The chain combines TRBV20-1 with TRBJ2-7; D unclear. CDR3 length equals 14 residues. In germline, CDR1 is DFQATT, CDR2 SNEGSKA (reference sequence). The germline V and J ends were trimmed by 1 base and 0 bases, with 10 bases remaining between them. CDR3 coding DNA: TGCAGTGCTAGAGGGTCCCTCTCCTCCTACGAGCAGTACTTC. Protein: CSARGSLSSYEQYF.

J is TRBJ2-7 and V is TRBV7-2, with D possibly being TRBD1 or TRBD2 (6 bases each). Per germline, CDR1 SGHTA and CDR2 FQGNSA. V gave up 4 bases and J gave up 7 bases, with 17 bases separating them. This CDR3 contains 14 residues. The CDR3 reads CASSSDRKGGEQYF. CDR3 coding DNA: TGTGCCAGCAGCTCGGACCGAAAAGGGGGGGAGCAGTACTTC.

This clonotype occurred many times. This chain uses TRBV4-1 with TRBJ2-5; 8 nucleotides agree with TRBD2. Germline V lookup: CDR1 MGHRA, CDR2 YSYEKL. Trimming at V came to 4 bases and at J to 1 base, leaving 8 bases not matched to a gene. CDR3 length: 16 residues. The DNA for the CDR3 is TGCGCCAGCAGCCTCGGGGGGGGGACTAGCCAAGAGACCCAGTACTTC. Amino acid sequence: CASSLGGGTSQETQYF.

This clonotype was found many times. CDR3 protein: CASSSGQGQPQHF. DNA for the CDR3: TGTGCCAGCAGTTCCGGACAGGGTCAGCCCCAGCATTTT. The rearrangement joins TRBV12-3 or TRBV12-4 to TRBJ1-5; 8 bases match TRBD1. J lost 6 bases, V lost 4 bases, and 2 bases had no gene match. The CDR3 contains 13 residues.

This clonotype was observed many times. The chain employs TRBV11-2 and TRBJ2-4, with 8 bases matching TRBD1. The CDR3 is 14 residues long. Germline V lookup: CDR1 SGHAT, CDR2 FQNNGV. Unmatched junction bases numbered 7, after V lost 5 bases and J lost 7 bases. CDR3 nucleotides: TGTGCCAGCAGCCTAGGGACAGGTATCAACATTCAGTACTTC. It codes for CASSLGTGINIQYF.